These 10 T cell receptor beta chains came from one sample sequenced in a study of T cell responses to AZD1222 COVID-19 vaccine. Profiled with immunoSEQ multiplex PCR; TCRdb holds only in-frame clones, not every one. Counted here are about 94,000 clones, approximately 87% occurring once; the ten biggest clones make up 12%. The source was peripheral blood, collected 28 days after the second AZD1222 dose. These receptors were collected from an adult who received the AZD1222 COVID-19 vaccine.

The chain recombines TRBV7-9 with TRBJ1-5; D is possibly TRBD1 (5 bases). The V end was cut by 1 base, the J end by 6 bases, with 16 bases between. The CDR3 extends over 16 amino acids. CDR1 is SEHNR and CDR2 is FQNEAQ in the germline V gene (reference sequence). CDR3 bases: TGTGCCAGCAGCTTAGTGGCCCAGGGAGAGGTTCAGCCCCAGCATTTT. Translated, it gives CASSLVAQGEVQPQHF.

This chain links TRBV12-3 or TRBV12-4 with TRBJ2-3; D gene uncertain. The V end lost 1 base, the J end lost 5 bases, and 7 bases lay between the germline ends. CDR3 length: 13 residues. In DNA form, the CDR3 reads TGTGCCAGCAGTTTAGTAGCCGGAGATACGCAGTATTTT. This encodes CASSLVAGDTQYF.

This chain joins TRBV13 and TRBJ1-4; D perhaps matches TRBD1 (5 bases). CDR3 size: 15 residues. CDR1 is PRHDT and CDR2 is FYEKMQ in the germline V gene (reference sequence). V was trimmed by 4 bases and J by 5 bases, leaving 14 bases between them. CDR3 sequence reads: CASSSFRRENEKLFF. The DNA of the CDR3 is TGTGCCAGCAGCTCCTTCCGCAGGGAGAATGAAAAACTGTTTTTT.

V and J are TRBV28 and TRBJ2-7, with 7 bases matching TRBD1. Germline assignment: CDR1 MDHEN and CDR2 SYDVKM. V lost 3 bases, J lost 5 bases, and 7 bases stayed unmatched. The CDR3 covers 14 residues. CDR3 sequence (DNA): TGTGCCAGCAGTTTTGCGCTCCAGGGGGACGAGCAGTACTTC. It specifies CASSFALQGDEQYF.

The V and J genes are TRBV4-2 and TRBJ2-3, with 7 bases matching TRBD2. Germline V CDR1 and CDR2: LGHNA, YNFKEQ. The ends lost 0 bases at V and 1 base at J; junction bases unmatched: 1. CDR3 length equals 15 residues. CDR3 loop: CASSQEAGRTDTQYF. In DNA form, the CDR3 reads TGTGCCAGCAGCCAAGAAGCGGGGCGCACAGATACGCAGTATTTT.

The V call is TRBV24-1, the J call TRBJ2-1; D may be TRBD2 (7 bases). Germline-derived CDR1 and CDR2 are KGHDR and SFDVKD. The CDR3 is 14 residues long. With 7 bases removed from V and 6 bases from J, the gap between germline ends came to 15 bases. CDR3 region: CATSGGHFLNEQFF. The DNA for the CDR3 is TGTGCCACCAGCGGGGGGCATTTCCTCAATGAGCAGTTCTTC.

This chain uses TRBV4-1 with TRBJ2-5; D possibly uses TRBD1 or TRBD2 (5 bases each). The CDR3 is 15 amino acids. The V and J ends lost 1 base and 5 bases respectively, with 14 bases between them. Germline assignment: CDR1 MGHRA and CDR2 YSYEKL. This CDR3 is CASSQGDGPPETQYF. CDR3 sequence (DNA): TGCGCCAGCAGCCAAGGGGACGGTCCCCCGGAGACCCAGTACTTC.

This chain connects TRBV6-2 or TRBV6-3 to TRBJ2-1, with a tentative D call TRBD1 (6 bases). This CDR3 region has 13 residues. V gave up 2 bases and J gave up 10 bases, with 12 bases separating them. Germline V gives CDR1 MNHEY, CDR2 SVGEGT. The DNA of the CDR3 is TGTGCCAGCAGTTACAGGGGCAGGGGAGAGCAGTTCTTC. It is translated as CASSYRGRGEQFF.

This clone was detected a few times. J is TRBJ2-7 and V is TRBV5-4, with D perhaps being TRBD1 or TRBD2 (5 bases each). Germline V CDR1 and CDR2: SGHNT, YYREEE (reference sequence). The CDR3 loop spans 14 amino acids. Trimming took off 4 bases at V and 2 bases at J, with 13 bases between the two ends. CDR3 nucleotides: TGTGCCAGCAGCCCCGGGACGGACACCTACGAGCAGTACTTC. Its protein product is CASSPGTDTYEQYF. The entire variable domain, with the rest obtained from reference TRBV5-4 and TRBJ2-7, is as follows: ETGVTQSPTHLIKTRGQQVTLRCSSQSGHNTVSWYQQALGQGPQFIFQYYREEENGRGNFPPRFSGLQFPNYSSELNVNALELDDSALYLCASSPGTDTYEQYFGPGTRLTVT.

The J gene is TRBJ2-3, the V gene TRBV9; 7 nucleotides line up with TRBD1. The CDR3 length is 15 residues. The germline V gene encodes CDR1 SGDLS and CDR2 YYNGEE. Trimming cost V 2 bases and J 2 bases; bases outside gene matches: 5. CDR3 in DNA: TGTGCCAGCAGCGTGGGAGACAGGGCCACAGATACGCAGTATTTT. The encoded protein is CASSVGDRATDTQYF.